This passage covers 14 T cell receptor beta chains from one sample sequenced in a study of shared clonotypes between healthy human individuals. Assay used: immunoSEQ multiplex PCR; TCRdb lists only in-frame clones, some missing. The sample lists 2 million to 2.5 million clones, more than 80% occurring once. The specimen sequenced was naive CD4+ T cells from PBMCs. Subset here: CD45RA+ positively selected. The receptor source for this set is a man between 18 and 29 years old in good health. Some clones in this sample may be carry-over from other donors' samples.

This sequence joins TRBV30 and TRBJ2-1; TRBD1 matches 9 bases. Germline loops: CDR1 GTSNPN, CDR2 SVGIG (reference sequence). Trimming at V came to 4 bases and at J to 14 bases, leaving 12 bases not matched to a gene. The CDR3 totals 13 residues. The CDR3 sequence: CAWTGQGPEREFF. The CDR3 nucleotides read TGTGCCTGGACTGGACAGGGGCCGGAACGGGAGTTCTTC.

This chain connects TRBV5-1 to TRBJ1-5; no clear D gene. Germline CDR1 is SGHRS and CDR2 is YFSETQ. The V gene lost 4 bases and the J gene lost 3 bases, with 11 bases spanning the gap. The CDR3 spans 14 residues. This CDR3 reads CASSPGSNNQPQHF. DNA for the CDR3: TGCGCCAGCAGCCCCGGGTCCAACAATCAGCCCCAGCATTTT. The full variable domain, in which reference TRBV5-1 and TRBJ1-5 provide the parts outside the CDR3, is KAGVTQTPRYLIKTRGQQVTLSCSPISGHRSVSWYQQTPGQGLQFLFEYFSETQRNKGNFPGRFSGRQFSNSRSEMNVSTLELGDSALYLCASSPGSNNQPQHFGDGTRLSIL.

The table lists this clone with a few counts. V gene TRBV30 combines with J gene TRBJ1-1; D perhaps matches TRBD1 (6 bases). V lost 4 bases, J lost 5 bases, and 20 bases lay in between. CDR3 length equals 15 residues. The germline CDR1 and CDR2 sequences are GTSNPN and SVGIG (reference sequence). The CDR3 DNA reads TGTGCCTGGACTCGAAGGGGGACACAGGGAACTGAAGCTTTCTTT. Protein product: CAWTRRGTQGTEAFF.

Comments on this clone: The identical CDR3 is also encoded by other nucleotide sequences in the sample. The rearrangement joins TRBV7-3 to TRBJ2-7; D unresolved. Germline V gene sequence: CDR1 SGHTA, CDR2 FQGTGA. Trimming left V 5 bases short and J 1 base short, with 9 bases between. The CDR3 covers 13 residues. CDR3 amino acids: CASSPPGSYEQYF. CDR3 nucleotide sequence: TGTGCCAGCAGCCCCCCCGGATCCTACGAGCAGTACTTC.

The rearrangement uses TRBV2 and TRBJ2-1; TRBD1 matches at 9 bases. The CDR3 has 13 amino acids. J gave up 9 bases and V 7 bases, and 7 bases lay outside the gene matches. The germline gives CDR1 SNHLY, CDR2 FYNNEI. The CDR3 coding sequence is TGTGCCAGCACCGGGACAGGGATGGCTGAGCAGTTCTTC. This sequence encodes CASTGTGMAEQFF.

The chain has TRBV7-8 and TRBJ2-3; TRBD2 agrees at 8 bases. The CDR3 totals 16 residues. Trimming cost V 4 bases and J 6 bases; bases outside gene matches: 12. In germline, CDR1 is SGHVS, CDR2 FQNEAQ. The CDR3 DNA reads TGTGCCAGCAGCTATCGGGGACTAGGGGTAGGCGATACGCAGTATTTT. This gives the protein CASSYRGLGVGDTQYF.

The chain combines TRBV9 with TRBJ2-7; TRBD1 might be the D (6 bases). The CDR3 totals 15 residues. V lost 4 bases and J 2 bases, leaving 16 bases between the germline ends. Looked up from germline, CDR1 is SGDLS and CDR2 is YYNGEE. The CDR3 region is CASSPRTALTYEQYF. The CDR3 DNA sequence: TGTGCCAGCAGCCCAAGGACAGCCCTTACCTACGAGCAGTACTTC.

This sequence joins TRBV2 and TRBJ1-6; 8 nucleotides match TRBD1. V gave up 5 bases and J gave up 8 bases; unmatched junction bases: 5. The CDR3 spans 14 residues. Germline CDR1 and CDR2: SNHLY and FYNNEI. The CDR3 here is CASSLTGVDSPLHF. The CDR3 DNA reads as TGTGCCAGCAGTTTGACAGGGGTTGATTCACCCCTCCACTTT.

The chain joins TRBV7-9 to TRBJ2-3; 9 bases fit TRBD2. Germline CDR1 and CDR2: SEHNR and FQNEAQ (reference sequence). J gave up 3 bases and V 1 base, and 2 bases lay outside the gene matches. This CDR3 spans 15 amino acids. CDR3 residues: CASSLVSGRTDTQYF. The CDR3 DNA is TGTGCCAGCAGCTTAGTTAGCGGGAGAACAGATACGCAGTATTTT.

This clone turned up a few times. The rearrangement joins TRBV5-1 to TRBJ1-1; D not certain. The V end was cut by 2 bases, the J end by 7 bases, with 9 bases between. The CDR3 runs 12 residues. In germline, CDR1 is SGHRS, CDR2 YFSETQ. In DNA form, the CDR3 reads TGCGCCAGCAGCTTCGAAGGGTTTGAAGCTTTCTTT. Protein product: CASSFEGFEAFF.

The chain employs TRBV7-6 and TRBJ2-1, with 9 bases identical to TRBD2. The length of the CDR3 is 14 residues. The germline gives CDR1 SGHVS, CDR2 FNYEAQ. V lost 7 bases, J lost 4 bases, and 5 bases stayed unmatched. The CDR3 loop is CASMRGGGYNEQFF. The CDR3 DNA sequence: TGTGCCAGCATGCGGGGGGGAGGATACAATGAGCAGTTCTTC.

Comment on this clone: This same CDR3 is encoded by further DNA sequences in the sample. The chain couples TRBV5-1 to TRBJ2-7, with TRBD1 matching over 7 bases. Germline V CDR1 and CDR2: SGHRS, YFSETQ. The CDR3 sequence is 14 residues long. J was trimmed by 4 bases and V by 0 bases; bases with no gene match: 4. The CDR3 DNA is TGCGCCAGCAGCTTGGTGGGACAGCCTTACGAGCAGTACTTC. Amino acid sequence: CASSLVGQPYEQYF.

The rearrangement links TRBV9 to TRBJ2-1; TRBD2 matches at 14 bases. Trimming took 3 bases from V and 7 from J; bases not matched to a gene: 3. This CDR3 is built from 15 residues. Germline V gene sequence: CDR1 SGDLS, CDR2 YYNGEE. Here the CDR3 DNA reads TGTGCCAGCAGCGACCGGACTAGCGGGAGGAATGAGCAGTTCTTC. It translates to CASSDRTSGRNEQFF.

This clone was counted between two and nine times. Distinct nucleotide sequences in the sample also encode this CDR3. The genes are TRBV5-8 and TRBJ2-1; unclear D gene. Trimming stripped 2 bases from V and 4 bases from J, with 1 base between. The CDR3 length is 11 residues. CDR1 and CDR2 from the germline V gene are SGHTS and YDEGEE. CDR3 sequence: CASSFYNEQFF. The DNA of the CDR3 is TGTGCCAGCAGCTTTTACAATGAGCAGTTCTTC.